A selection of T cell receptor beta chains follows, all from one sample in a study of early T cells in non-severe SARS-CoV-2 infection. TCRdb reprocessed the 5' RACE reads with MiXCR, giving one entry per CDR3 protein. The data contain around 98,000 distinct CDR3 sequences, roughly 9.6% of them singletons. Input material: whole blood. These receptors were collected from an adult who was a healthcare worker with PCR-confirmed SARS-CoV-2 infection or an uninfected control (not recorded which). The CDR3 runs from the conserved cysteine through the conserved F or W. Each record gives: V gene, clone size, J gene, D gene, CDR3 DNA, CDR3 protein. The D gene is left open where the match is weak. The size entry is marked missing in some rows and otherwise reads once, few, many or a size class.

>TRBV9|many|TRBJ2-3|.
TGTGCCAGCAGCGTAGGCGGTAGCACAGATACGCAGTATTTT
CASSVGGSTDTQYF
>TRBV15|many|TRBJ1-1|.
TGTGCCACTGGGCCTGGTACAGGGAACACTGAAGCTTTCTTT
CATGPGTGNTEAFF
>TRBV12-3/TRBV12-4|many|TRBJ1-5|.
TGTGCCAGCAGTTTATCAGGAGGTGGGGGTGGTGATCAGCCCCAGCATTTT
CASSLSGGGGGDQPQHF
>TRBV20-1|.|TRBJ2-1|TRBD2
TGCAGTGCTGGTACTAGCGGGAGAAGGTATGAGCAGTTCTTC
CSAGTSGRRYEQFF
>TRBV9|few|TRBJ2-1|TRBD2
TGTGCCAGCAGCGCCCAAGTAGCGGGTACCTACAATGAGCAGTTCTTC
CASSAQVAGTYNEQFF
>TRBV15|few|TRBJ2-7|.
TGTGCCACCAGCAGAGAGCCCCCCTACGAGCAGTACTTC
CATSREPPYEQYF
>TRBV27|many|TRBJ1-2|.
TGTGCCAGCAGTGGGACTGCCCTCAATGGCTACACCTTC
CASSGTALNGYTF
>TRBV28|few|TRBJ2-1|TRBD2
TGTGCCAGCAGTTTATGGGGAGGGGAGCAGTTCTTC
CASSLWGGEQFF
>TRBV7-2|.|TRBJ2-1|TRBD2
TGTGCCAGCAGCCCGGGACTAGCGCGGACTAATGAGCAGTTCTTC
CASSPGLARTNEQFF
>TRBV7-2|few|TRBJ1-1|TRBD1
TGTGCCAGCAGCTTATCCAGGGGGCAAGGGAACACTGAAGCTTTCTTT
CASSLSRGQGNTEAFF
>TRBV29-1|.|TRBJ2-7|TRBD1
TGCAGCGTTGAAAAGCAGGGGGCAGGGACCTACGAGCAGTACTTC
CSVEKQGAGTYEQYF
>TRBV28|many|TRBJ2-3|.
TGTGCCAGCAGTTTGTGGCAGGAACCTACAGATACGCAGTATTTT
CASSLWQEPTDTQYF
>TRBV20-1|.|TRBJ2-2|TRBD1
TGCAGTGCTAGAGTTACAGGGGCCAACACCGGGGAGCTGTTTTTT
CSARVTGANTGELFF
>TRBV28|many|TRBJ2-1|.
TGTGCCAGCAGTTTGCGAAATGAGCAGTTCTTC
CASSLRNEQFF
>TRBV20-1|many|TRBJ1-1|.
TGCAGTGCTAGAGTCCCCCCGGGACAGAACACTGAAGCTTTCTTT
CSARVPPGQNTEAFF
>TRBV7-9|few|TRBJ2-7|TRBD2
TGTGCCAGCAGCTACCCAGCGGGCGGGGGAAACTACGAGCAGTACTTC
CASSYPAGGGNYEQYF
>TRBV29-1|few|TRBJ2-7|.
TGCAGCGTTGAGGGGGGGCCCCCCTACGAGCAGTACTTC
CSVEGGPPYEQYF
>TRBV2|few|TRBJ1-6|TRBD1
TGTGCCAGCAGTGTGGGACAGGCGTCCCTCCACTTT
CASSVGQASLHF
>TRBV5-1|many|TRBJ2-7|.
TGCGCCAGCAGCTTGGCTGAGACCCGCTACGAGCAGTACTTC
CASSLAETRYEQYF
>TRBV5-4|few|TRBJ2-5|TRBD2
TGTGCCAGCAGCCGCAGACTAGCGGGAGGGCAAGAGACCCAGTACTTC
CASSRRLAGGQETQYF
>TRBV2|.|TRBJ2-7|TRBD1
TGTGCCGCAGGAAGGGGGCGAGACGAGCAGTACTTC
CAAGRGRDEQYF
>TRBV24-1|many|TRBJ2-1|TRBD2
TGTGCCACCAGTGAGACTAGCGGGAGATCCTACAATGAGCAGTTCTTC
CATSETSGRSYNEQFF
>TRBV28|many|TRBJ1-2|TRBD1
TGTGCCAGCAGTTTTATTGGCAGGGGGGACGGCTACACCTTC
CASSFIGRGDGYTF
>TRBV6-5|.|TRBJ2-7|.
TGTGCCAGCAGATTGGACAGATCCCGCTACGAGCAGTACTTC
CASRLDRSRYEQYF
>TRBV29-1|many|TRBJ1-1|.
TGCAGCGTTGTATCAAGGGGCCACACTGAAGCTTTCTTT
CSVVSRGHTEAFF
>TRBV6-6|.|TRBJ2-3|.
TGTGCCAGCAGTTACTCATCAACAGATACGCAGTATTTT
CASSYSSTDTQYF
>TRBV6-1|many|TRBJ1-1|.
TGTGCCAGCAGTGACAGGAATTTTAACACTGAAGCTTTCTTT
CASSDRNFNTEAFF
>TRBV30|few|TRBJ2-7|.
TGTGCCTGGAGTGCCGGATCAGGACCGTACTACGAGCAGTACTTC
CAWSAGSGPYYEQYF
>TRBV12-3/TRBV12-4|many|TRBJ1-5|.
TGTGCCAGCAGGGGGGACGGGATTAGCAATCAGCCCCAGCATTTT
CASRGDGISNQPQHF
>TRBV5-6|few|TRBJ2-7|TRBD1
TGTGCCAGCAGCTTACAGGGGGAAGACTACGAGCAGTACTTC
CASSLQGEDYEQYF
>TRBV2|.|TRBJ1-5|.
TGTGCCAGCCATGGGATCAACAGGGATCAGCCCCAGCATTTT
CASHGINRDQPQHF
>TRBV20-1|few|TRBJ1-5|TRBD1
TGCAGTGCTAGGGCCGGACAGGGAATAAGCAATCAGCCCCAGCATTTT
CSARAGQGISNQPQHF
>TRBV20-1|few|TRBJ2-4|TRBD2
TGCAGTGCTAGGGGACTAGCGGGGGGGCCAATCCACATTCAGTACTTC
CSARGLAGGPIHIQYF
>TRBV5-6|many|TRBJ2-2|.
TGTGCCAGCAGCTTTAGCGGCGCGGGGACCGGGGAGCTGTTTTTT
CASSFSGAGTGELFF
>TRBV9|.|TRBJ1-6|TRBD1
TGTGCCAGCAGCCTTGGGACAGCACCCCTCCACTTT
CASSLGTAPLHF
>TRBV28|many|TRBJ2-7|.
TGTGCCAGCACTAGACAGGGAGGTTCGTACGAGCAGTACTTC
CASTRQGGSYEQYF
>TRBV6-2/TRBV6-3|few|TRBJ1-2|.
TGTGCCAGCAGTTTCATATCTAACTATGGCTACACCTTC
CASSFISNYGYTF
>TRBV30|.|TRBJ1-1|TRBD1
TGTGCCTGGACAAAGACAGGGATGAACACTGAAGCTTTCTTT
CAWTKTGMNTEAFF
>TRBV20-1|few|TRBJ2-2|TRBD1
TGCAGTGCTAGAGATTCGGTCAGGGGGACCGGGGAGCTGTTTTTT
CSARDSVRGTGELFF
>TRBV7-3|.|TRBJ1-1|.
TGTGCCAGCAGCTTAGTGCGGGGGCGAAACACTGAAGCTTTCTTT
CASSLVRGRNTEAFF
>TRBV20-1|many|TRBJ1-2|.
TGCAGTGCTAGCGGGGGCAATAACTATGGCTACACCTTC
CSASGGNNYGYTF
>TRBV29-1|few|TRBJ2-7|.
TGCAGCGTTGAGGTAGCATCCTACGAGCAGTACTTC
CSVEVASYEQYF
>TRBV29-1|many|TRBJ1-1|.
TGCAGCGCCATGACAGTGAACACTGAAGCTTTCTTT
CSAMTVNTEAFF
>TRBV9|many|TRBJ2-5|.
TGTGCCAGCAGCCGTAGGGGCCAAGAGACCCAGTACTTC
CASSRRGQETQYF
>TRBV15|few|TRBJ1-6|.
TGTGCCACCAGCAGCTGGAATTCACCCCTCCACTTT
CATSSWNSPLHF
>TRBV13|many|TRBJ1-3|.
TGTGCCAGCAGCCAGATTGGAAACACCATATATTTT
CASSQIGNTIYF
>TRBV4-1|many|TRBJ1-1|.
TGCGCCAGCAGGGGACATCTAAAGAACACTGAAGCTTTCTTT
CASRGHLKNTEAFF
>TRBV4-1|few|TRBJ1-1|.
TGCGCCAGCAGCCAACCACAGGCTGAAGCTTTCTTT
CASSQPQAEAFF
>TRBV25-1|many|TRBJ2-1|.
TGTGCCAGCAGTGGAAGGAATGAGCAGTTCTTC
CASSGRNEQFF
>TRBV16|many|TRBJ1-2|.
TGTGCCAGCAGCCTCAGGGGTTATGACTATGGCTACACCTTC
CASSLRGYDYGYTF
>TRBV4-1|few|TRBJ1-1|.
TGCGCCAGCAGCCAAGGCAGGGAGGTTGAAGCTTTCTTT
CASSQGREVEAFF
>TRBV5-1|.|TRBJ1-5|TRBD1
TGCGCCAGCAGCTTAGAAGGACAGGGCCACCAGCCCCAGCATTTT
CASSLEGQGHQPQHF